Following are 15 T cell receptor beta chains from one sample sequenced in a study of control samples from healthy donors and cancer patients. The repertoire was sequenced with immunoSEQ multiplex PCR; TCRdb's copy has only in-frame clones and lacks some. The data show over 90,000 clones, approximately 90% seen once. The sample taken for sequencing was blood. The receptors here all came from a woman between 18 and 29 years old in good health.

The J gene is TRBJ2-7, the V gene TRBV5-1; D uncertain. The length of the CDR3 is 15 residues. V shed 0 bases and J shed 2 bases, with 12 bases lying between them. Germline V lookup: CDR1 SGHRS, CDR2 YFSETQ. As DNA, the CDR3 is TGCGCCAGCAGCTTGGAAGCGATTTGGGCCTACGAGCAGTACTTC. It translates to CASSLEAIWAYEQYF.

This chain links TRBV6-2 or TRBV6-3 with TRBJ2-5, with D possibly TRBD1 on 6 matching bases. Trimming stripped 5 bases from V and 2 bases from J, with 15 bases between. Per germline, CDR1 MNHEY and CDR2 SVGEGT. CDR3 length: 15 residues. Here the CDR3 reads CASSVGQGDQETQYF. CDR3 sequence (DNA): TGTGCCAGCAGTGTGGGACAAGGGGATCAAGAGACCCAGTACTTC.

The CDR3 nucleotides are TGTGCCAGTAGTTCGGGGGCCTTGGCCAAAAACATTCAGTACTTC. Its translation: CASSSGALAKNIQYF. The rearrangement links TRBV19 to TRBJ2-4; D may match TRBD1 or TRBD2 (6 bases each). Trimming stripped 5 bases from V and 1 base from J, with 12 bases between. Germline CDR1 LNHDA, CDR2 SQIVND (reference sequence). This CDR3 spans 15 amino acids.

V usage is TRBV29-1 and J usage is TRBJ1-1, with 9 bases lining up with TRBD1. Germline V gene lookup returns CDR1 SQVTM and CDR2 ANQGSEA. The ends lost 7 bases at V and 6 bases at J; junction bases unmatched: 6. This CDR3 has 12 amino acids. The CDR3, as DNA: TGCAGCGCAGAGGACAGGGGCGCTGAAGCTTTCTTT. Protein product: CSAEDRGAEAFF.

The CDR3 region has the DNA TGTGCCAGCAATCAGCGGGGGGGCCCCACAGATACGCAGTATTTT. Its protein product is CASNQRGGPTDTQYF. The chain has TRBV28 and TRBJ2-3; TRBD2 aligns across 10 bases. V was clipped by 7 bases and J by 2 bases; unmatched bases: 6. The CDR3 has 15 residues. Germline-derived CDR1 and CDR2 are MDHEN and SYDVKM.

CDR3: CASSPGTGGAYEQYF. The CDR3 DNA reads TGTGCCAGCAGCCCCGGGACAGGGGGGGCCTACGAGCAGTACTTC. J is TRBJ2-7 and V is TRBV5-6; 11 bases are a match to TRBD1. CDR3 length: 15 residues. In germline, CDR1 is SGHDT, CDR2 YYEEEE. V shed 4 bases and J 2 bases; nucleotides not matched to a gene: 5.

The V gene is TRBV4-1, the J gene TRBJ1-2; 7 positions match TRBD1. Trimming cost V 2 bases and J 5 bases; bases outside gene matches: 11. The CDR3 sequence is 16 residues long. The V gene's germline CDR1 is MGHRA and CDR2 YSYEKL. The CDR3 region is CASSQPHRGARYGYTF. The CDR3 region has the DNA TGCGCCAGCAGCCAACCACACAGGGGCGCTCGGTATGGCTACACCTTC.

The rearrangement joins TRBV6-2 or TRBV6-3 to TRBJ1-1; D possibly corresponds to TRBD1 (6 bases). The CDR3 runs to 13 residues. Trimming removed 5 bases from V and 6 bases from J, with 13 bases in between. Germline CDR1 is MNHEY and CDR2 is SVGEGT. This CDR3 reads CASSTGHWAEAFF. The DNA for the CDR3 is TGTGCCAGCAGTACGGGACATTGGGCTGAAGCTTTCTTT.

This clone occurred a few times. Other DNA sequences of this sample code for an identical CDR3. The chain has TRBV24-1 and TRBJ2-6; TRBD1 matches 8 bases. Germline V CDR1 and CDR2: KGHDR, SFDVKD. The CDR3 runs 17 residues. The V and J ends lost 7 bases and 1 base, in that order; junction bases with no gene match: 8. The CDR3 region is CATRPGQGVSGANVLTF. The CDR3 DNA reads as TGTGCCACCAGGCCCGGACAGGGAGTTTCTGGGGCCAACGTCCTGACTTTC.

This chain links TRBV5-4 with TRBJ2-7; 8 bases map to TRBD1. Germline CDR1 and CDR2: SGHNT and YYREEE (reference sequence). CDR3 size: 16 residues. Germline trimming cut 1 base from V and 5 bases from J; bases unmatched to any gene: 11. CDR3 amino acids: CASSLWGRQGANEQYF. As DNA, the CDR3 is TGTGCCAGCAGCTTGTGGGGGCGGCAGGGGGCCAACGAGCAGTACTTC.

The CDR3 DNA reads TGTGCCAGCGAGACAGGGTTGAACACCGGGGAGCTGTTTTTT. Residues: CASETGLNTGELFF. The chain recombines TRBV3-1 (or the pseudogene TRBV3-2) with TRBJ2-2; 7 nucleotides match TRBD1. V gave up 8 bases and J gave up 1 base; unmatched junction bases: 4. This CDR3 has 14 residues. Germline CDR1 reads LGHDT; CDR2 reads YNNKEL (reference sequence).

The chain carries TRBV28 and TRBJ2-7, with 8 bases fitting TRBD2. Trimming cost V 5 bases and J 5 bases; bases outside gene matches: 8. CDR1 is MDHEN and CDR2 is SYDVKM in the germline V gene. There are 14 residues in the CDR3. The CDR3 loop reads CASSIPGGLNEQYF. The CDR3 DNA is TGTGCCAGCAGTATACCGGGGGGGCTCAACGAGCAGTACTTC.

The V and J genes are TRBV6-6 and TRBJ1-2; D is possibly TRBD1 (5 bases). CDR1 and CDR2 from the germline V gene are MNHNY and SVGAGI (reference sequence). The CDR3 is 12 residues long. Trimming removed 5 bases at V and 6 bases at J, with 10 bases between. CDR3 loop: CASSAGKDGYTF. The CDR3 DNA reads TGTGCCAGCAGTGCAGGGAAGGATGGCTACACCTTC.

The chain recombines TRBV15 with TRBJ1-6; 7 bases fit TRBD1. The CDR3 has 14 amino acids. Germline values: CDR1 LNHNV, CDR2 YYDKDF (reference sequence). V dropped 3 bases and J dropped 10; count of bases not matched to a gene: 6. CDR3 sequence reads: CATSSDRVRSPLHF. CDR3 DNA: TGTGCCACCAGCAGTGACAGGGTTCGCTCACCCCTCCACTTT.

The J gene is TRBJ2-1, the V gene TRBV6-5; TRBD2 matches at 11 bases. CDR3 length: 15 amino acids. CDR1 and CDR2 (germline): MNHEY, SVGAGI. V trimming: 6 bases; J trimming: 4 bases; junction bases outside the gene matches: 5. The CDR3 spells CASRLLAGAYNEQFF. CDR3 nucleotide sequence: TGTGCCAGCAGGCTACTAGCGGGAGCGTACAATGAGCAGTTCTTC.